This entry concerns a single TCR beta chain. Its antigen is not identified. The data were obtained in a study of cytomegalovirus exposure and HLA in healthy donors. Points from the study as a whole: The study flagged some 180 TCR beta chains as cytomegalovirus-associated. Accurate prediction of most subjects' HLA-A and HLA-B alleles from TCR beta sequences was reported.

Primers: 60 Vbeta forward and 13 Jbeta reverse. The method was immunoSEQ multiplex PCR; TCRdb's version includes in-frame clones alone and lacks a portion of them. The table records some 110,000 clones, 73% of them present only once. This clonotype originated in a man aged 60 to 75 in good health and CMV-seropositive. Sequencing input: PBMCs.

CDR3 loop: CASSLTVTGANYGYTF. The DNA for the CDR3 is TGTGCCAGCAGTTTAACTGTAACAGGGGCTAACTATGGCTACACCTTC. The rearrangement uses TRBV27 and TRBJ1-2; 7 nucleotides align to TRBD1. Germline CDR1 reads MNHEY; CDR2 reads SMNVEV (reference sequence). The CDR3 length is 16 residues. V lost 2 bases, J lost 0 bases, and 6 bases stayed unmatched.